Below are 25 T cell receptor beta chains sequenced from a single sample in a study of cytomegalovirus exposure and HLA in healthy donors. PCR employed 60 Vbeta and 13 Jbeta primers. Method: immunoSEQ multiplex PCR; TCRdb's copy keeps in-frame clones and lacks some. The table lists around 97,000 clones, roughly 77% of them singletons. The sequencing input was PBMCs. The receptors were gathered from a woman aged 18-30 years in good health and CMV-seropositive.

The genes are TRBV27 and TRBJ2-7; TRBD1 aligns across 8 bases. The CDR3 loop spans 16 amino acids. Germline CDR1 reads MNHEY; CDR2 reads SMNVEV (reference sequence). The V segment lost 6 bases and the J segment 2 bases; nucleotides outside the gene matches: 12. DNA for the CDR3: TGTGCCAGCAGAACGACCCCGGGACAGGAAACCTACGAGCAGTACTTC. Protein product: CASRTTPGQETYEQYF.

This clone showed up just once. The CDR3 DNA reads as TGTGCCAGCGGGGGGGGCTATATACCCTACAATGAGCAGTTCTTC. The encoded protein is CASGGGYIPYNEQFF. This chain uses TRBV9 with TRBJ2-1; TRBD2 is a possible D gene (7 bases). Between the trimmed V and J ends, which lost 7 bases and 2 bases, there was a span of 16 bases. The germline CDR1 and CDR2 sequences are SGDLS and YYNGEE. The CDR3 has 15 residues.

This clone has more than one count but fewer than ten. V is TRBV9 and J is TRBJ1-2, with D tentatively TRBD1 (5 bases). This CDR3 is 12 amino acids long. Trimming removed 0 bases at V and 6 bases at J, with 6 bases between. CDR1 and CDR2 from the germline V gene are SGDLS and YYNGEE. The CDR3 reads CASSVVRDGYTF. The CDR3 bases are TGTGCCAGCAGCGTAGTCAGGGATGGCTACACCTTC.

The V call is TRBV27, the J call TRBJ2-3, with 11 bases fitting TRBD1. CDR1 MNHEY and CDR2 SMNVEV come from the germline V gene (reference sequence). With 5 bases clipped from V and 3 bases from J, the junction kept 7 bases outside the gene matches. This CDR3 is built from 16 residues. Here the CDR3 DNA reads TGTGCCAGCAGTCAGTCCGGGGACAGGGGGACAGATACGCAGTATTTT. Translation: CASSQSGDRGTDTQYF.

V is TRBV19 and J is TRBJ1-6, with a possible D match to TRBD1 (6 bases). This CDR3 has 15 residues. Germline values: CDR1 LNHDA, CDR2 SQIVND (reference sequence). V shed 3 bases and J shed 9 bases, with 15 bases lying between them. The CDR3 region is CASSIKQGRASPLHF. CDR3 coding DNA: TGTGCCAGTAGTATTAAACAGGGAAGAGCTTCACCCCTCCACTTT.

The rearrangement joins TRBV6-4 to TRBJ2-1; D possibly corresponds to TRBD2 (6 bases). CDR3 length: 15 amino acids. Trimming pared 2 bases from V and 4 bases from J, leaving 12 bases between. Germline V gives CDR1 MRHNA, CDR2 SNTAGT. The CDR3 protein is CASSDKGGSYNEQFF. CDR3 sequence (DNA): TGTGCCAGCAGTGACAAGGGAGGCTCTTACAATGAGCAGTTCTTC.

This sequence joins TRBV5-1 and TRBJ2-2; 13 nucleotides agree with TRBD2. Per germline, CDR1 SGHRS and CDR2 YFSETQ. The CDR3 consists of 18 residues. With 0 bases clipped from V and 0 bases from J, the junction kept 2 bases outside the gene matches. The CDR3 nucleotides are TGCGCCAGCAGCTTGGGACTAGCGGGAGGTTCGAACACCGGGGAGCTGTTTTTT. Its protein product is CASSLGLAGGSNTGELFF.

The genes are TRBV19 and TRBJ1-6; D gene uncertain. Trimming removed 5 bases from V and 4 bases from J, with 12 bases in between. Germline V CDR1 and CDR2: LNHDA, SQIVND (reference sequence). The CDR3 loop spans 15 amino acids. In DNA form, the CDR3 reads TGTGCCAGTAGTCCCCAGCCGGGATATAATTCACCCCTCCACTTT. It encodes CASSPQPGYNSPLHF.

This clone was observed a few times. This rearrangement joins TRBV29-1 to TRBJ2-1; D is perhaps TRBD2 (6 bases). V was trimmed by 4 bases and J by 12 bases, leaving 16 bases between them. CDR1 and CDR2 (germline): SQVTM, ANQGSEA. This CDR3 has 12 amino acids. CDR3: CSVAVTLGGQFF. DNA of the CDR3: TGCAGCGTTGCGGTGACCCTGGGGGGGCAGTTCTTC.

The V and J genes are TRBV11-2 and TRBJ1-1, with D maybe TRBD1 (5 bases). The V end lost 9 bases, the J end lost 4 bases, and 18 bases lay between the germline ends. CDR3 length equals 14 residues. Germline V gene data show CDR1 as SGHAT and CDR2 as FQNNGV. The CDR3 DNA reads TGTGCCAGTAGATCCACCGGGGGTCCCACTGAAGCTTTCTTT. Its protein is CASRSTGGPTEAFF.

This clone is a singleton in its sample. The rearrangement links TRBV7-8 to TRBJ2-5; 8 nucleotides agree with TRBD2. With 5 bases clipped from V and 2 bases from J, the junction kept 7 bases outside the gene matches. The germline CDR1 and CDR2 sequences are SGHVS and FQNEAQ. The CDR3 covers 15 residues. CDR3 coding DNA: TGTGCCAGCAGCCCACTAGCGGCCCAGCAAGAGACCCAGTACTTC. This encodes CASSPLAAQQETQYF.

This sequence joins TRBV2 and TRBJ2-7; possibly TRBD1 for D (5 bases). The CDR3 is made up of 13 amino acids. V lost 6 bases and J 2 bases, leaving 11 bases between the germline ends. From germline, CDR1 is SNHLY and CDR2 FYNNEI. The DNA for the CDR3 is TGTGCCAGCAGCCAAGGGGCTGCCTACGAGCAGTACTTC. Translated: CASSQGAAYEQYF.

This clone turned up a few times. The chain has TRBV10-2 and TRBJ1-4; D is undetermined. V dropped 6 bases and J dropped 5 bases, with 4 bases sitting between them. Germline CDR1 WSHSY, CDR2 SAAADI. This CDR3 comprises 11 residues. CDR3 protein: CASSQNEKLFF. The CDR3 bases are TGCGCCAGCAGCCAAAATGAAAAACTGTTTTTT.

The V gene is TRBV5-1, the J gene TRBJ2-7, with 9 positions matching TRBD2. The CDR3 has 14 amino acids. The germline V gene encodes CDR1 SGHRS and CDR2 YFSETQ. After removal of 4 bases from V and 2 bases from J, the junction contained 4 bases not matched to a gene. CDR3 DNA: TGCGCCAGCAGCGAAGGCGGGGGGGCCTACGAGCAGTACTTC. Encoded protein: CASSEGGGAYEQYF.

J is TRBJ2-7 and V is TRBV30; 9 bases align to TRBD1. CDR3 length: 14 residues. With 5 bases clipped from V and 3 bases from J, the junction kept 8 bases outside the gene matches. Germline CDR1 is GTSNPN and CDR2 is SVGIG (reference sequence). The CDR3 DNA reads as TGTGCCTGGTCCGGGACAGGGACGTTCTACGAGCAGTACTTC. Its translation is CAWSGTGTFYEQYF.

This sequence joins TRBV5-1 and TRBJ2-7, with no clear D. V gave up 7 bases and J gave up 0 bases, with 5 bases separating them. Germline V gene sequence: CDR1 SGHRS, CDR2 YFSETQ. The CDR3 sequence is 11 residues long. This CDR3 is CASHNSYEQYF. CDR3 DNA: TGCGCCAGCCACAACTCCTACGAGCAGTACTTC.

The V and J genes are TRBV7-9 and TRBJ1-5; no firm D call. Germline CDR1 SEHNR, CDR2 FQNEAQ (reference sequence). V dropped 5 bases and J dropped 8 bases, with 10 bases sitting between them. This CDR3 contains 12 residues. For the CDR3, the DNA is TGTGCCAGCAGCCGAGAATTGAAGCCCCAGCATTTT. Its protein product is CASSRELKPQHF.

The chain uses TRBV5-1 and TRBJ1-4; 11 bases are a match to TRBD1. V lost 5 bases to trimming and J lost 0 bases; unmatched junction nucleotides: 6. The length of the CDR3 is 17 residues. The germline CDR1 and CDR2 sequences are SGHRS and YFSETQ. The CDR3 DNA reads as TGCGCCAGCAGAGGGGGGACAGGGGGACCAACTAATGAAAAACTGTTTTTT. This translates into CASRGGTGGPTNEKLFF.

The chain joins TRBV19 to TRBJ1-2, with D possibly being TRBD1 (5 bases). Germline CDR1 LNHDA, CDR2 SQIVND (reference sequence). V gave up 5 bases and J gave up 4 bases, with 17 bases separating them. The CDR3 is made up of 15 amino acids. The CDR3 sequence is CASSLVREWSYGYTF. CDR3 bases: TGTGCCAGTAGTCTGGTCAGGGAATGGTCCTATGGCTACACCTTC.

This chain links TRBV2 with TRBJ2-7, with a possible D match to TRBD2 (7 bases). The germline V and J ends were trimmed by 7 bases and 2 bases, with 15 bases remaining between them. The CDR3 consists of 14 residues. From germline, CDR1 is SNHLY and CDR2 FYNNEI. The CDR3 DNA sequence: TGTGCCAGCAAGGGGGGGCTGAATCCCTACGAGCAGTACTTC. This encodes CASKGGLNPYEQYF.

V is TRBV6-1 and J is TRBJ1-6, with D possibly matching TRBD1 (6 bases). CDR3 length: 14 amino acids. Trimming left V 6 bases short and J 7 bases short, with 13 bases between. The germline gives CDR1 MNHNS, CDR2 SASEGT. The CDR3 coding sequence is TGTGCCAGCAGAAGGACAGAAAGAAATTCACCCCTCCACTTT. This sequence encodes CASRRTERNSPLHF.

The V call is TRBV7-9, the J call TRBJ1-4, with a possible D match to TRBD1 (5 bases). Germline assignment: CDR1 SEHNR and CDR2 FQNEAQ (reference sequence). V shed 4 bases and J shed 2 bases, with 8 bases lying between them. This CDR3 has 14 residues. CDR3 coding DNA: TGTGCCAGCAGCTCTAGACAGACTAATGAAAAACTGTTTTTT. Encoded protein: CASSSRQTNEKLFF.

This clone was picked up a small number of times. The chain has TRBV10-1 and TRBJ1-2, with 7 bases fitting TRBD1. This CDR3 contains 15 residues. With V trimmed by 3 bases and J by 4 bases, 8 bases remained unmatched. From germline, CDR1 is WNHNN and CDR2 SYGVQD (reference sequence). CDR3 protein: CASSDSDRPLYGYTF. As DNA, the CDR3 is TGCGCCAGCAGTGACTCGGACAGGCCTCTCTATGGCTACACCTTC.

The rearrangement uses TRBV27 and TRBJ2-5; 7 bases map to TRBD1. The J call could be wrong; TRBJ2-7 is a better fit for the DNA end. This CDR3 is 18 amino acids long. Germline CDR1 is MNHEY and CDR2 is SMNVEV (reference sequence). CDR3 residues: CASSLKGGYSLRPYEQYF. The CDR3 nucleotides are TGTGCCAGCAGTTTAAAAGGGGGCTATAGCTTACGACCGTACGAGCAGTACTTC.

The rearrangement links TRBV19 to TRBJ2-7; D uncertain. Germline V gives CDR1 LNHDA, CDR2 SQIVND (reference sequence). The germline V and J ends were trimmed by 0 bases and 0 bases, with 9 bases remaining between them. The CDR3 has 15 residues. In DNA, the CDR3 is TGTGCCAGTAGTATAGATCTTTGGAGCTCCTACGAGCAGTACTTC. Translated, it gives CASSIDLWSSYEQYF.